This TCR beta chain was identified during a study of blood T cell repertoires in COVID-19. Germline V gene sequence: CDR1 SGHTA, CDR2 FQGTGA. This CDR3 is 15 amino acids long. With 5 bases removed from V and 4 bases from J, the gap between germline ends came to 12 bases. The repertoire was sequenced with immunoSEQ multiplex PCR; TCRdb's copy has only in-frame clones and lacks some. This sample has tens of thousands of clones; roughly 80% occur once, and the top ten carry 27%. The chain recombines TRBV7-3 with TRBJ2-6; maybe TRBD2 (5 bases). This clonotype was sampled from a human donor in a cohort sampled during active COVID-19. The material sequenced was peripheral blood. CDR3 in DNA: TGTGCCAGCAGCCGGGGAACGGGAGGGGCCAACGTCCTGACTTTC. Residues: CASSRGTGGANVLTF.